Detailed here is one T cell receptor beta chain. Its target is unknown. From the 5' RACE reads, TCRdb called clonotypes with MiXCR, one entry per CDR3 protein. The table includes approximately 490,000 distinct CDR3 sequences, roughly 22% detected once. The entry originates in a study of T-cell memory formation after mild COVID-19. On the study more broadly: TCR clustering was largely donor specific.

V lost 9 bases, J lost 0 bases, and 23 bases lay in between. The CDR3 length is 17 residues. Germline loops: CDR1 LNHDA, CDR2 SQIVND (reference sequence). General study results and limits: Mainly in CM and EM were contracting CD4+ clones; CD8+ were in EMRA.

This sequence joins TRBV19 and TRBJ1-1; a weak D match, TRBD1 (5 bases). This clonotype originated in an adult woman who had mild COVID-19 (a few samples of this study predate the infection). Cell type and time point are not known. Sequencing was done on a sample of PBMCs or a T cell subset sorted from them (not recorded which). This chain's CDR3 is CASNSMGFEGMNTEAFF. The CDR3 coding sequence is TGTGCCAGCAATTCAATGGGTTTCGAGGGGATGAACACTGAAGCTTTCTTT.